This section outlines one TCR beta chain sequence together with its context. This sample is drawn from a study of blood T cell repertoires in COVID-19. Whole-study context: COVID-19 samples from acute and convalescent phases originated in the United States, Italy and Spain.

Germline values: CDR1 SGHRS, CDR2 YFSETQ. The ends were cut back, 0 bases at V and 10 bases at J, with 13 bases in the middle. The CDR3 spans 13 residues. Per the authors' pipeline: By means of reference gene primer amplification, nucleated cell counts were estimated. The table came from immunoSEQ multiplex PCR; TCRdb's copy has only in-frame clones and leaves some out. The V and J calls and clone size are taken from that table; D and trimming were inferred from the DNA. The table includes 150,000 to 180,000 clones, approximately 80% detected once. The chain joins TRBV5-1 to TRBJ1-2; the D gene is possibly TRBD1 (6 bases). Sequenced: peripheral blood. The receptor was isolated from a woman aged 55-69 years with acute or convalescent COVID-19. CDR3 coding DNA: TGCGCCAGCAGCTTGGGTTTGCGGGGGCACTACACCTTC. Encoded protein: CASSLGLRGHYTF.